The clone carrying this T cell receptor (beta chain) came up once. The CDR3 is 13 residues long. Trimming cost V 5 bases and J 3 bases; bases outside gene matches: 2. The germline V gene has CDR1 MNHEY and CDR2 SVGAGI. Produced via immunoSEQ multiplex PCR; TCRdb's table is partial and in-frame only. Found here are tens of thousands of clones, over 60% of them singletons; the top ten hold about 11%. This specimen belongs to a study of radiotherapy plus CTLA-4 blockade in lung cancer. Overall study: Objective responses were observed in approximately 20% of patients, and disease control was achieved by 30% to 40%.

This specimen consisted of peripheral blood, obtained from a patient treated with radiotherapy plus ipilimumab. The TCR sequence derives from a human donor with non-small cell lung cancer who had stable disease on radiotherapy plus ipilimumab. This chain links TRBV6-5 with TRBJ2-7; TRBD2 agrees at 9 bases. The CDR3 protein is CASSRTSDYEQYF. The DNA for the CDR3 is TGTGCCAGCAGTAGGACTAGCGACTACGAGCAGTACTTC.